This TCR beta chain was profiled in a study of T cells in localized non-small cell lung cancer. CDR3 length equals 13 residues. The V and J ends lost 6 bases and 7 bases, in that order; junction bases with no gene match: 6. Per the germline V gene, CDR1 is GTSNPN and CDR2 is SVGIG (reference sequence). Profiling relied on immunoSEQ multiplex PCR, and the TCRdb table lists in-frame clones only, not all of them. There are around 2,700 clones in the sample; just under 30% occur only once, and more than 13% lies in the top ten. V is TRBV30 and J is TRBJ1-4; 9 bases align to TRBD1. Material: lung tumor tissue, obtained before any cancer treatment. This TCR was sampled from a woman aged 40-70 years with stage III lung adenocarcinoma. For the CDR3, the DNA is TGTGCCTGCAGGGACAGGGCAGGTGAAAAACTGTTTTTT. Protein: CACRDRAGEKLFF. Full variable domain (remainder filled in from reference TRBV30 and TRBJ1-4): SQTIHQWPATLVQPVGSPLSLECTVEGTSNPNLYWYRQAAGRGLQLLFYSVGIGQISSEVPQNLSASRPQDRQFILSSKKLLLSDSGFYLCACRDRAGEKLFFGSGTQLSVL.